This TCR beta chain came from a study of blood T cell repertoires in COVID-19. As for the study in general: PBMCs, B-cell-depleted T cells, or T cells were the source of the cDNA or gDNA that made up the material.

CDR3 length: 16 residues. V was trimmed by 1 base and J by 7 bases, leaving 14 bases between them. CDR1 MDHEN and CDR2 SYDVKM come from the germline V gene. Repertoires were generated with immunoSEQ multiplex PCR, while TCRdb's copy carries only in-frame clones and drops some. The repertoire holds roughly 200,000 clones, with around 89% as singletons. The sample taken for sequencing was PBMCs or T cells enriched from blood (not recorded which). The chain recombines TRBV28 with TRBJ1-6; D perhaps matches TRBD1 (5 bases). This clonotype was obtained from a man younger than 45 who had recovered from COVID-19. Here the CDR3 DNA reads TGTGCCAGCAGTTTATTATGGGAGGGGTTGAATTCACCCCTCCACTTT. This encodes CASSLLWEGLNSPLHF.